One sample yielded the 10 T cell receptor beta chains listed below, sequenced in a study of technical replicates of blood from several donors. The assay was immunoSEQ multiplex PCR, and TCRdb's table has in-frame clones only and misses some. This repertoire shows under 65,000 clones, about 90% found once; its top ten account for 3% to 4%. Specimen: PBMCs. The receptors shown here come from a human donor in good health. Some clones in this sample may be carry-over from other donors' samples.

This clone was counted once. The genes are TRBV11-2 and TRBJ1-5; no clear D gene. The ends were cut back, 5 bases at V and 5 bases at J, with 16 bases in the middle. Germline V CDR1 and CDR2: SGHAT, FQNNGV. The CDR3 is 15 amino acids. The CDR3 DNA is TGTGCCAGCAGCCACGGGTGGAGGGCAGATCAGCCCCAGCATTTT. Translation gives CASSHGWRADQPQHF.

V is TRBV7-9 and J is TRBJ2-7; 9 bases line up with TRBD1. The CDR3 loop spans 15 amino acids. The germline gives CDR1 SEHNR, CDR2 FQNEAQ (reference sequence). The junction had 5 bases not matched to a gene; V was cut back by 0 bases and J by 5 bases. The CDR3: CASSLARTGVHEQYF. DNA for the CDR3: TGTGCCAGCAGCTTAGCGAGGACAGGGGTACACGAGCAGTACTTC.

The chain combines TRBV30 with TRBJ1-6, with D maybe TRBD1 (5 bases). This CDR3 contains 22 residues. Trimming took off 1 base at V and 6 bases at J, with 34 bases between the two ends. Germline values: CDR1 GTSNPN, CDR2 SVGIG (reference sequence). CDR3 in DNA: TGTGCCTGGAGTGGTAACCGTCTAACATGGACACGGCAGGCAACTTTTAATTCACCCCTCCACTTT. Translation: CAWSGNRLTWTRQATFNSPLHF.

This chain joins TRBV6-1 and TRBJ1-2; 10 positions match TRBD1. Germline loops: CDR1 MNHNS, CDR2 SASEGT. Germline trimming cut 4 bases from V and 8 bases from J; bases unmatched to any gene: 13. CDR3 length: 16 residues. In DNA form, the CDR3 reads TGTGCCAGCAGTGGCCGACAGGGGGCATTCTTGGGGGGCTACACCTTC. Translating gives CASSGRQGAFLGGYTF.

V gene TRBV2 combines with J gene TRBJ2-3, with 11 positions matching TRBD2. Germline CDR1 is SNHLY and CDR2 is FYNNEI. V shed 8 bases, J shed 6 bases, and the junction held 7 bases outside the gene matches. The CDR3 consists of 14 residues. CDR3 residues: CASFASGRSDTQYF. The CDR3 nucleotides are TGTGCCAGCTTCGCTAGCGGGAGGTCGGATACGCAGTATTTT.

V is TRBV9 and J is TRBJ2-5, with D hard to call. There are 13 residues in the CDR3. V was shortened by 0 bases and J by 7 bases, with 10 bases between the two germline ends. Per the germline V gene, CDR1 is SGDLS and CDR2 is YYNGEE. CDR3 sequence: CASSVEEQRTQYF. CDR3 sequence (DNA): TGTGCCAGCAGCGTAGAGGAACAGAGGACCCAGTACTTC.

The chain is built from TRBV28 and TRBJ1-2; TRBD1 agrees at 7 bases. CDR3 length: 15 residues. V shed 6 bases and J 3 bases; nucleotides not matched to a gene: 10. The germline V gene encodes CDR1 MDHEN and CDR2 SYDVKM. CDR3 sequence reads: CASSLGGQADYGYTF. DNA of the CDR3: TGTGCCAGCAGCCTAGGCGGACAGGCGGACTATGGCTACACCTTC.

The CDR3 loop reads CASSQGISGEKLFF. Written as DNA, the CDR3 is TGTGCCAGCAGCCAAGGGATTAGCGGAGAAAAACTGTTTTTT. The chain recombines TRBV7-9 with TRBJ1-4; D gene unclear. The CDR3 is 14 residues long. Germline CDR1 SEHNR, CDR2 FQNEAQ (reference sequence). Trimming removed 5 bases from V and 8 bases from J, with 15 bases in between.

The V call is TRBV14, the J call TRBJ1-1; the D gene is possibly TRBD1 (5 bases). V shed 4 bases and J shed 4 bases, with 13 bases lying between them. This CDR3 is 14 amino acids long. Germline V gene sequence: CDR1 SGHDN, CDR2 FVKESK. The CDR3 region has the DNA TGTGCCAGCAGCCCACAGCGGGGGAGCACTGAAGCTTTCTTT. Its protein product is CASSPQRGSTEAFF.

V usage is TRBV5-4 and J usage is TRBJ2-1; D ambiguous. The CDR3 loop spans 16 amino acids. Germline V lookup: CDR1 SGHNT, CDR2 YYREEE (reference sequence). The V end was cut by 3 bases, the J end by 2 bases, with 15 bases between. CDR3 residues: CASSYATVFTYNEQFF. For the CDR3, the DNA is TGTGCCAGCAGCTACGCGACTGTATTCACCTACAATGAGCAGTTCTTC.